The 32 T cell receptor beta chains reported below all come from one sample, sequenced in a study of shared clonotypes between healthy human individuals. TCRdb's table, derived via immunoSEQ multiplex PCR, lists solely in-frame clones and lacks some. The sample carries 1,500,000 or so clones, roughly 97% recorded once. The sequencing sample was made of naive CD4+ T cells sorted from blood. The sample's subset: CD45RA+ positively selected. These receptors were collected from a man aged 30 to 45 in good health.

The count of this clone is one. This chain uses TRBV7-9 with TRBJ2-7; 8 bases match TRBD1. Per germline, CDR1 SEHNR and CDR2 FQNEAQ (reference sequence). The J segment lost 8 bases and the V segment lost 5 bases, leaving 14 bases of the junction unmatched. CDR3 size: 15 residues. In nucleotides, the CDR3 is TGTGCCAGCAGCCCCCAGACAGGGGTCCCTACGAAGCAGTACTTC. Protein sequence: CASSPQTGVPTKQYF.

This chain connects TRBV7-2 to TRBJ2-1; TRBD2 matches 12 bases. Unmatched junction bases numbered 3, after V lost 5 bases and J lost 4 bases. The CDR3 spans 15 residues. Germline CDR1 and CDR2: SGHTA and FQGNSA. The CDR3 DNA reads as TGTGCCAGCAGCAAAGGGACTAGCGGGTACAATGAGCAGTTCTTC. This codes for CASSKGTSGYNEQFF.

The chain combines TRBV5-1 with TRBJ2-2, with 9 bases aligning to TRBD1. CDR3 length: 16 residues. From germline, CDR1 is SGHRS and CDR2 YFSETQ. V dropped 2 bases and J dropped 6; count of bases not matched to a gene: 8. The CDR3 nucleotides are TGCGCCAGCAGCTTCGGGGACAGGGACGGGGCCGGGGAGCTGTTTTTT. It is translated as CASSFGDRDGAGELFF.

V gene TRBV11-2 combines with J gene TRBJ2-3; 7 nucleotides match TRBD1. The length of the CDR3 is 13 residues. J gave up 3 bases and V 5 bases, and 2 bases lay outside the gene matches. Looked up from germline, CDR1 is SGHAT and CDR2 is FQNNGV. CDR3 nucleotides: TGTGCCAGCAGCACAGGGGATACAGATACGCAGTATTTT. It yields the protein CASSTGDTDTQYF. The full variable domain, with the rest looked up from reference TRBV11-2 and TRBJ2-3, is EAGVAQSPRYKIIEKRQSVAFWCNPISGHATLYWYQQILGQGPKLLIQFQNNGVVDDSQLPKDRFSAERLKGVDSTLKIQPAKLEDSAVYLCASSTGDTDTQYFGPGTRLTVL.

The V call is TRBV10-3, the J call TRBJ2-1, with D perhaps being TRBD1 or TRBD2 (5 bases each). The V gene's germline CDR1 is ENHRY and CDR2 SYGVKD. V was trimmed by 6 bases and J by 8 bases, leaving 11 bases between them. The CDR3 runs 12 residues. CDR3 sequence reads: CAIRGPSYEQFF. For the CDR3, the DNA is TGTGCCATCAGGGGACCCTCCTATGAGCAGTTCTTC.

The rearrangement uses TRBV7-8 and TRBJ1-5, with D tentatively TRBD1 (6 bases). CDR3 size: 13 residues. Trimming removed 2 bases from V and 6 bases from J, with 8 bases in between. Germline V lookup: CDR1 SGHVS, CDR2 FQNEAQ. The CDR3 sequence is CASSLSGVQPQHF. The CDR3 DNA reads as TGTGCCAGCAGCTTATCAGGGGTTCAGCCCCAGCATTTT.

CDR3 bases: TGTGCCAGCAAGTCCGGGGACGGACGGCCTTCAGCCCAGCATTTT. Protein sequence: CASKSGDGRPSAQHF. The V and J genes are TRBV28 and TRBJ1-5, with D tentatively TRBD1 (5 bases). V lost 7 bases and J 11 bases, leaving 24 bases between the germline ends. This CDR3 comprises 15 residues. Germline V gene lookup returns CDR1 MDHEN and CDR2 SYDVKM.

The chain recombines TRBV5-1 with TRBJ2-7; perhaps D is TRBD1 or TRBD2 (6 bases each). Germline V gives CDR1 SGHRS, CDR2 YFSETQ. Trimming took off 1 base at V and 0 bases at J, with 14 bases between the two ends. The CDR3 consists of 16 residues. Here the CDR3 reads CASSLMGGGTSYEQYF. CDR3 nucleotides: TGCGCCAGCAGCTTGATGGGGGGCGGTACCTCCTACGAGCAGTACTTC.

The chain couples TRBV2 to TRBJ2-7, with TRBD2 identical over 9 bases. The germline CDR1 and CDR2 sequences are SNHLY and FYNNEI. After removal of 6 bases from V and 2 bases from J, the junction contained 5 bases not matched to a gene. The CDR3 loop spans 14 amino acids. The CDR3 loop reads CASSGLATTYEQYF. The CDR3 DNA is TGTGCCAGCAGCGGACTAGCGACAACCTACGAGCAGTACTTC.

The chain uses TRBV29-1 and TRBJ2-7; TRBD1 aligns across 9 bases. Unmatched junction bases numbered 14, after V lost 5 bases and J lost 0 bases. Germline CDR1 is SQVTM and CDR2 is ANQGSEA. CDR3 size: 17 residues. CDR3 nucleotide sequence: TGCAGCGTTAAACCCTCAGGAGGGACAGGGAGCTCCTACGAGCAGTACTTC. It specifies CSVKPSGGTGSSYEQYF.

V usage is TRBV5-4 and J usage is TRBJ2-1, with 9 bases fitting TRBD1. Germline V gene data show CDR1 as SGHNT and CDR2 as YYREEE (reference sequence). CDR3 length: 15 amino acids. With 4 bases clipped from V and 6 bases from J, the junction kept 8 bases outside the gene matches. CDR3 in DNA: TGTGCCAGCAGCCGCCGGGACAGGGTACTCAATGAGCAGTTCTTC. Translating gives CASSRRDRVLNEQFF.

The V gene is TRBV19, the J gene TRBJ2-5, with D possibly being TRBD1 (6 bases). CDR3 length: 13 residues. Trimming took 3 bases from V and 6 from J, leaving 11 bases between them. Germline CDR1 LNHDA, CDR2 SQIVND (reference sequence). The CDR3 DNA is TGTGCCAGTAGTATTTCGGGACAACAGACCCAGTACTTC. This translates into CASSISGQQTQYF.

J is TRBJ1-1 and V is TRBV30; 10 nucleotides line up with TRBD1. Germline V lookup: CDR1 GTSNPN, CDR2 SVGIG (reference sequence). This CDR3 region has 14 residues. V was clipped by 2 bases and J by 1 base; unmatched bases: 1. CDR3 sequence (DNA): TGTGCCTGGAGTCGGACAGGGGGGAACACTGAAGCTTTCTTT. Protein sequence: CAWSRTGGNTEAFF.

The chain couples TRBV10-3 to TRBJ1-1; possibly TRBD1 for D (5 bases). This CDR3 is 15 amino acids long. V was trimmed by 10 bases and J by 3 bases, leaving 21 bases between them. The V gene's germline CDR1 is ENHRY and CDR2 SYGVKD. CDR3 residues: CATIATGTSDTEAFF. The CDR3 nucleotides read TGTGCCACGATAGCAACCGGGACGTCAGACACTGAAGCTTTCTTT.

The gene calls are TRBV18 and TRBJ2-3, with TRBD2 identical over 7 bases. Trimming took 5 bases from V and 4 from J; bases not matched to a gene: 6. Germline assignment: CDR1 KGHSH and CDR2 LQKENI. This CDR3 is built from 14 residues. CDR3 sequence: CASSAAGSPDTQYF. The CDR3 coding sequence is TGTGCCAGCTCAGCAGCGGGGAGTCCAGATACGCAGTATTTT.

The J gene is TRBJ2-4, the V gene TRBV6-1; 7 bases line up with TRBD2. Losses at the gene ends were 7 bases for V and 9 bases for J; bases not matched to a gene: 6. There are 12 residues in the CDR3. Germline CDR1 MNHNS, CDR2 SASEGT. CDR3 nucleotide sequence: TGTGCCAGCATTTTCGGGGAGGGCATTCAGTACTTC. Protein: CASIFGEGIQYF.

This clone was observed a single time. This chain uses TRBV5-4 with TRBJ2-3, with TRBD2 matching over 7 bases. The CDR3 sequence is 15 residues long. The germline CDR1 and CDR2 sequences are SGHNT and YYREEE (reference sequence). The ends lost 4 bases at V and 4 bases at J; junction bases unmatched: 9. In DNA form, the CDR3 reads TGTGCCAGCAGCCCCTTTGGCGGGAGACCAGATACGCAGTATTTT. It translates to CASSPFGGRPDTQYF.

CDR3 nucleotide sequence: TGCGCCAGCAGCCCCCCAAACGAGCGCGAGCAGTACTTC. Its protein product is CASSPPNEREQYF. The chain is built from TRBV5-1 and TRBJ2-7, with D unresolved. Trimming took 4 bases from V and 6 from J, leaving 14 bases between them. Germline loops: CDR1 SGHRS, CDR2 YFSETQ. This CDR3 has 13 amino acids.

This sequence joins TRBV2 and TRBJ2-1; D is undetermined. V lost 6 bases and J 7 bases, leaving 13 bases between the germline ends. This CDR3 spans 13 amino acids. The V gene's germline CDR1 is SNHLY and CDR2 FYNNEI. DNA of the CDR3: TGTGCCAGCAGGGGGTCCTACACGAATGAGCAGTTCTTC. This sequence encodes CASRGSYTNEQFF.

Of note for this clone: Other DNA sequences in the sample encode the same CDR3. The chain carries TRBV18 and TRBJ1-2; D is ambiguous. Germline lookup yields CDR1 KGHSH and CDR2 LQKENI. Trimming removed 3 bases from V and 2 bases from J, with 7 bases in between. The CDR3 has 13 amino acids. The chain's CDR3 is CASSPPANYGYTF. DNA for the CDR3: TGTGCCAGCTCACCGCCTGCGAACTATGGCTACACCTTC. Supplemented by reference TRBV18 and TRBJ1-2, the full variable domain reads NAGVMQNPRHLVRRRGQEARLRCSPMKGHSHVYWYRQLPEEGLKFMVYLQKENIIDESGMPKERFSAEFPKEGPSILRIQQVVRGDSAAYFCASSPPANYGYTFGSGTRLTVV.

The chain carries TRBV11-2 and TRBJ2-7; a weak D match, TRBD1 (5 bases). There are 15 residues in the CDR3. Trimming removed 5 bases at V and 3 bases at J, with 17 bases between. Germline V gives CDR1 SGHAT, CDR2 FQNNGV. The CDR3 region is CASSPTPQGDYEQYF. Written as DNA, the CDR3 is TGTGCCAGCAGCCCAACCCCCCAGGGTGACTACGAGCAGTACTTC.

V is TRBV28 and J is TRBJ2-1; D is uncertain. This CDR3 region has 12 residues. Per the germline V gene, CDR1 is MDHEN and CDR2 is SYDVKM. Deletions cut 7 bases from V and 8 bases from J, with 12 bases between. This CDR3 reads CASTALGYEQFF. CDR3 in DNA: TGTGCCAGCACAGCCTTGGGTTATGAGCAGTTCTTC.

The gene calls are TRBV6-4 and TRBJ1-1; 11 bases match TRBD1. V gave up 10 bases and J gave up 5 bases; unmatched junction bases: 6. From germline, CDR1 is MRHNA and CDR2 SNTAGT. The CDR3 runs to 13 residues. CDR3 DNA sequence: TGTGCCACCAAAGGACAGGGGGCAACTGAAGCTTTCTTT. Translated, it gives CATKGQGATEAFF.

The chain combines TRBV11-2 with TRBJ2-2; TRBD2 is a possible D gene (5 bases). CDR1 and CDR2 (germline): SGHAT, FQNNGV. The ends were cut back, 4 bases at V and 9 bases at J, with 12 bases in the middle. This CDR3 comprises 13 residues. The CDR3: CASSSISVRELFF. The CDR3 DNA reads TGTGCCAGCAGCTCGATTAGCGTGAGGGAGCTGTTTTTT.

This chain uses TRBV2 with TRBJ1-5; TRBD1 might be the D (5 bases). The V gene's germline CDR1 is SNHLY and CDR2 FYNNEI. With 5 bases removed from V and 2 bases from J, the gap between germline ends came to 10 bases. The CDR3 runs 14 residues. This CDR3 is CASSIEGGNQPQHF. The CDR3 coding sequence is TGTGCCAGCAGTATTGAAGGGGGCAATCAGCCCCAGCATTTT.

The V gene is TRBV4-3, the J gene TRBJ2-2; 7 nucleotides match TRBD1. V lost 0 bases, J lost 0 bases, and 7 bases stayed unmatched. Germline CDR1 is LGHNA and CDR2 is YSLEER. The CDR3 is 18 amino acids. The CDR3 sequence is CASSQDAWQGANTGELFF. CDR3 bases: TGCGCCAGCAGCCAAGATGCGTGGCAGGGGGCGAACACCGGGGAGCTGTTTTTT.

The chain links TRBV5-1 to TRBJ1-5, with 7 nucleotides matching TRBD1. The CDR3 contains 14 residues. With V trimmed by 5 bases and J by 5 bases, 7 bases remained unmatched. Germline loops: CDR1 SGHRS, CDR2 YFSETQ. The CDR3 DNA reads TGCGCCAGCAGTTTGACAGGGTGGGATCAGCCCCAGCATTTT. It yields the protein CASSLTGWDQPQHF.

This clone was seen only a few times. The chain carries TRBV27 and TRBJ2-2; D is uncertain. This CDR3 has 12 amino acids. The germline V gene encodes CDR1 MNHEY and CDR2 SMNVEV (reference sequence). Trimming took off 8 bases at V and 5 bases at J, with 9 bases between the two ends. The CDR3 region has the DNA TGTGCCAGCTCTGGACCTACCGGGGAGCTGTTTTTT. It translates to CASSGPTGELFF.

The V and J genes are TRBV7-2 and TRBJ2-7, with TRBD2 matching over 10 bases. Germline assignment: CDR1 SGHTA and CDR2 FQGNSA. The CDR3 runs 19 residues. The J segment lost 3 bases and the V segment lost 4 bases, leaving 18 bases of the junction unmatched. The CDR3 here is CASSYQAGGLVLSGYEQYF. The CDR3 nucleotides are TGTGCCAGCAGCTACCAAGCGGGAGGGTTGGTGTTAAGTGGCTACGAGCAGTACTTC.

The rearrangement joins TRBV6-5 to TRBJ2-7; 11 positions agree with TRBD2. V gave up 6 bases and J gave up 1 base; unmatched junction bases: 5. Per the germline V gene, CDR1 is MNHEY and CDR2 is SVGAGI. The CDR3 contains 15 residues. The CDR3 coding sequence is TGTGCCAGCAGCTCCTGGACTAGCGGGTCCTACGAGCAGTACTTC. It specifies CASSSWTSGSYEQYF.

This chain connects TRBV9 to TRBJ2-2, with 11 bases fitting TRBD2. V lost 7 bases and J lost 4; bases outside the gene matches: 0. The length of the CDR3 is 13 residues. From germline, CDR1 is SGDLS and CDR2 YYNGEE. This CDR3 reads CASGTSGTGELFF. The CDR3 DNA is TGTGCCAGCGGGACTAGCGGCACCGGGGAGCTGTTTTTT.

This rearrangement joins TRBV7-2 to TRBJ2-1, with D tentatively TRBD2 (5 bases). Trimming left V 2 bases short and J 6 bases short, with 11 bases between. In germline, CDR1 is SGHTA, CDR2 FQGNSA. The CDR3 runs 14 residues. The CDR3 is CASSLRAGPNEQFF. The CDR3, as DNA: TGTGCCAGCAGCTTAAGGGCGGGTCCCAATGAGCAGTTCTTC.